The 20 T cell receptor beta chains below come from one sample, sequenced in a study of CD8+CD57+ T cells in acquired aplastic anemia. Investigators profiled TCR beta VDJ and CDR3 from genomic DNA template. From the reads, TCRdb called clonotypes with MiXCR, one entry per CDR3 protein. Of 200,000 to 250,000 distinct CDR3 sequences in the sample, 30% to 40% were seen once. The source material was sorted CD4+, CD8+, or CD8+CD57+ T cells (not recorded which) from PBMCs. Every receptor here comes from a human donor in good health, serving as a control.

The table lists this clonotype with many counts. This chain joins TRBV7-9 and TRBJ1-5; D call uncertain. CDR3 size: 15 residues. Germline assignment: CDR1 SEHNR and CDR2 FQNEAQ (reference sequence). Trimming stripped 1 base from V and 1 base from J, with 8 bases between. The CDR3 protein is CASSLGVLSNQPQHF. The CDR3 nucleotides read TGTGCCAGCAGCTTAGGGGTTTTGAGCAATCAGCCCCAGCATTTT.

The table lists this clonotype with many counts. V gene TRBV12-3 or TRBV12-4 combines with J gene TRBJ2-1; D is unresolved. The CDR3 spans 12 residues. V shed 5 bases and J shed 9 bases, with 11 bases lying between them. CDR3: CASSNVRVEQFF. The DNA of the CDR3 is TGTGCCAGCAGTAACGTTAGAGTTGAGCAGTTCTTC.

Turning to this clonotype: A read error is possible here, since a much larger clone lies one base away. The chain has TRBV2 and TRBJ1-2, with D maybe TRBD1 (5 bases). The CDR3 length is 15 residues. Germline CDR1 is SNHLY and CDR2 is FYNNEI. CDR3 nucleotides: TGTGCCGGCAGTGAAGGGGCCCGGGGTGGATACGGCTACACCTTC. Amino acids: CAGSEGARGGYGYTF.

This clonotype was detected only once. V usage is TRBV19 and J usage is TRBJ2-7, with TRBD2 matching 10 bases. V shed 6 bases, J shed 0 bases, and the junction held 5 bases outside the gene matches. This CDR3 comprises 15 residues. CDR1 and CDR2 (germline): LNHDA, SQIVND (reference sequence). CDR3 nucleotides: TGTGCCAGTAGCACTAGCGGGGCGAGCTCCTACGAGCAGTACGTC. This sequence encodes CASSTSGASSYEQYV.

The gene calls are TRBV6-1 and TRBJ2-1, with 11 bases aligning to TRBD2. The CDR3 spans 16 residues. The germline CDR1 and CDR2 sequences are MNHNS and SASEGT. V lost 0 bases to trimming and J lost 4 bases; unmatched junction nucleotides: 2. CDR3 sequence reads: CASSEAWTSGYNEQFF. CDR3 nucleotide sequence: TGTGCCAGCAGTGAAGCTTGGACTAGCGGGTACAATGAGCAGTTCTTC.

This clonotype was detected many times. CDR3 region: CASSLKSLNYGYTF. The CDR3 DNA reads as TGTGCCAGCAGCTTAAAGTCTCTTAACTATGGCTACACCTTC. The chain joins TRBV13 to TRBJ1-2; D gene ambiguous. Trimming stripped 2 bases from V and 1 base from J, with 8 bases between. CDR3 length: 14 amino acids. The germline gives CDR1 PRHDT, CDR2 FYEKMQ (reference sequence).

This clonotype has a handful of counts. The CDR3 sequence is CSASYMNTGELFF. For the CDR3, the DNA is TGCAGTGCTAGCTACATGAACACCGGGGAGCTGTTTTTT. The V call is TRBV20-1, the J call TRBJ2-2; no clear D gene. CDR3 length: 13 residues. Germline V gives CDR1 DFQATT, CDR2 SNEGSKA (reference sequence). V dropped 3 bases and J dropped 1 base, with 6 bases sitting between them.

The chain joins TRBV18 to TRBJ1-2; 8 positions match TRBD1. Germline V gives CDR1 KGHSH, CDR2 LQKENI. With 0 bases clipped from V and 0 bases from J, the junction kept 12 bases outside the gene matches. CDR3 length: 19 residues. CDR3 sequence (DNA): TGTGCCAGCTCACCACCGAAAGGGCAGGGGGCAAGAACTAACTATGGCTACACCTTC. Translating gives CASSPPKGQGARTNYGYTF.

This chain joins TRBV20-1 and TRBJ2-7, with 11 bases matching TRBD2. CDR1 and CDR2 from the germline V gene are DFQATT and SNEGSKA (reference sequence). V shed 0 bases, J shed 3 bases, and the junction held 10 bases outside the gene matches. The CDR3 covers 17 residues. CDR3 bases: TGCAGTGCTAGAGATCTAGCGGGGGGCGCCGCGGGCTACGAGCAGTACTTC. Protein product: CSARDLAGGAAGYEQYF.

Turning to this clonotype: A single base separates this from a much larger clone, so it may be a read error. The gene calls are TRBV20-1 and TRBJ2-3, with a weak D call TRBD1 (6 bases). CDR3 length equals 13 residues. The V and J ends lost 4 bases and 6 bases respectively, with 14 bases between them. Germline lookup yields CDR1 DFQATT and CDR2 SNEGSKA (reference sequence). The CDR3 DNA sequence: TGCAGTGCTACCGGGCCTCAGGGGGATACGCAGTATTTT. Its translation is CSATGPQGDTQYF.

As for this clonotype: This could be a read error, since a much larger clone is one nucleotide away. The chain has TRBV19 and TRBJ1-2, with D unresolved. This CDR3 has 14 amino acids. The ends were cut back, 7 bases at V and 7 bases at J, with 19 bases in the middle. Germline-derived CDR1 and CDR2 are LNHDA and SQIVND (reference sequence). This CDR3 reads CASTERTGSCGYTF. CDR3 DNA: TGTGCCAGTACCGAACGGACCGGCAGCTGTGGCTACACCTTC.

This clonotype was observed once. The junction departs from germline at one end; a sequencing error may be responsible. The chain recombines TRBV15 with TRBJ2-5, with TRBD2 identical over 9 bases. Germline CDR1 and CDR2: LNHNV and YYDKDF (reference sequence). The length of the CDR3 is 17 residues. The CDR3 nucleotides are TGTGCCACCAGCCCAATTTATGAGACTAGCGGAGGAGAGACCCAGTGCTTC. Translated: CATSPIYETSGGETQCF.

This clonotype was seen only a few times. V and J are TRBV30 and TRBJ1-5; TRBD1 matches 7 bases. Germline V gene sequence: CDR1 GTSNPN, CDR2 SVGIG (reference sequence). The CDR3 runs 13 residues. Germline trimming cut 1 base from V and 4 bases from J; bases unmatched to any gene: 1. The CDR3 spells CAWSETGNQPQHF. In DNA form, the CDR3 reads TGTGCCTGGAGTGAGACAGGGAATCAGCCCCAGCATTTT.

With respect to this clonotype: This is likely a read error, given that the CDR3 carries no conserved phenylalanine or tryptophan at its end. No DNA is shown, since the ends of the CDR3 on it are uncertain; the CDR3 is the one TCRdb lists. V gene TRBV10-1 combines with J gene TRBJ1-2; TRBD1, the table's D call, was not compared with the DNA. The CDR3 has 13 residues if both end residues are counted. Germline values: CDR1 WNHNN, CDR2 SYGVQD (reference sequence). CDR3 sequence: CASSTTESYGCTL.

Remarks on this clonotype: One end of the junction fails to match germline, which may point to a read error. The chain joins TRBV5-1 to TRBJ1-5, with D tentatively TRBD1 (6 bases). Germline CDR1 reads SGHRS; CDR2 reads YFSETQ. CDR3 length: 15 residues. CDR3 DNA: TGCGCTAGCAGCGAACTGACAGGCGGGGATCAGCCCCAGCATTTT. This encodes CASSELTGGDQPQHF.

The rearrangement joins TRBV24-1 to TRBJ2-2; TRBD1 is a possible D gene (5 bases). Germline lookup yields CDR1 KGHDR and CDR2 SFDVKD. This CDR3 contains 15 residues. Trimming removed 1 base from V and 0 bases from J, with 5 bases in between. This CDR3 is CATSDLQANTGELFF. The CDR3 region has the DNA TGTGCCACCAGTGATTTACAGGCGAACACCGGGGAGCTGTTTTTT.

This clonotype was observed a handful of times. The V gene is TRBV5-1, the J gene TRBJ2-7; 10 bases are shared with TRBD2. Germline CDR1 reads SGHRS; CDR2 reads YFSETQ. Trimming removed 3 bases from V and 4 bases from J; junction bases left unmatched: 10. The CDR3 is 16 residues long. The CDR3 region is CASSWKAGGLLYEQYF. CDR3 DNA: TGCGCCAGCAGCTGGAAAGCGGGGGGGCTCTTATACGAGCAGTACTTC.

Many counts were recorded for this clonotype. The chain combines TRBV12-5 with TRBJ1-3, with D uncertain. The CDR3 spans 11 residues. Germline CDR1 is LGHNT and CDR2 is FRNRAP. Trimming pared 5 bases from V and 6 bases from J, leaving 5 bases between. CDR3 DNA sequence: TGTGCTAGTGGTCTCGTAAACACCATATATTTT. It translates to CASGLVNTIYF.

This clonotype was seen repeatedly, ten times or more. The V gene is TRBV6-2 or TRBV6-3, the J gene TRBJ1-2; tentatively, D is TRBD1 (5 bases). In germline, CDR1 is MNHEY, CDR2 SVGEGT. The CDR3 runs to 15 residues. Trimming took 6 bases from V and 8 from J, leaving 22 bases between them. The chain's CDR3 is CASRPRPGTGRGYTF. CDR3 nucleotides: TGTGCCAGCAGGCCTAGACCCGGGACCGGGCGCGGCTACACCTTC.

Turning to this clonotype: A read error may produce the germline difference seen at one junction end. The genes are TRBV7-7 and TRBJ2-1, with D perhaps being TRBD1 or TRBD2 (5 bases each). The germline V gene encodes CDR1 SSHAT and CDR2 FNYEAQ (reference sequence). This CDR3 spans 14 amino acids. This CDR3 reads CASSLETTGTEQFF. CDR3 nucleotide sequence: TGTGCTAGCAGCTTAGAAACCACCGGGACTGAGCAGTTCTTC.